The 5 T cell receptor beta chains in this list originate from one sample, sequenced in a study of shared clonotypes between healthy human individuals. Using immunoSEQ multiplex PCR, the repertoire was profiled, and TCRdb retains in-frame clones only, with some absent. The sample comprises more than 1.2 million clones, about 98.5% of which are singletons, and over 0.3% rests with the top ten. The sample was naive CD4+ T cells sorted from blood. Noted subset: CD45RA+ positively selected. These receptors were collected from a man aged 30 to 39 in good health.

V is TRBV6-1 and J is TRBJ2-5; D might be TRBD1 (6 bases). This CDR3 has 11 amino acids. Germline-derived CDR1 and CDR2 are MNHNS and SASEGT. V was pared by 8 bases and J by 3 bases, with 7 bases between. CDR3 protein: CASSGEETQYF. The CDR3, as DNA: TGTGCCAGCTCAGGGGAAGAGACCCAGTACTTC.

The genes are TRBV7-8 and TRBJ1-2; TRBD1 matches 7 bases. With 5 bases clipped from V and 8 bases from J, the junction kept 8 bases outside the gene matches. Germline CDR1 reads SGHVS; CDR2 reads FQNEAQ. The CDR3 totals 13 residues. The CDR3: CASSPRQGYGYTF. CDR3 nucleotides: TGTGCCAGCAGCCCCCGACAGGGTTACGGCTACACCTTC.

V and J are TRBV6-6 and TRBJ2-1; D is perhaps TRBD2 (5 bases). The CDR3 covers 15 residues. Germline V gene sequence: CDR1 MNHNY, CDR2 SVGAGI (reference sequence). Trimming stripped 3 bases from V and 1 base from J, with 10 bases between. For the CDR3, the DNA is TGTGCCAGCAGTTATGGGGAGAGGTCCTACAATGAGCAGTTCTTC. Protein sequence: CASSYGERSYNEQFF.

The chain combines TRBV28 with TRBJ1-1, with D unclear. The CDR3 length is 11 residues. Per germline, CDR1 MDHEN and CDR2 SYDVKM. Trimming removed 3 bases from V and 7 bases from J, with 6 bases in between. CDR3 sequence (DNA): TGTGCCAGCAGTTTGGGCATTGAAGCTTTCTTT. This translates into CASSLGIEAFF.

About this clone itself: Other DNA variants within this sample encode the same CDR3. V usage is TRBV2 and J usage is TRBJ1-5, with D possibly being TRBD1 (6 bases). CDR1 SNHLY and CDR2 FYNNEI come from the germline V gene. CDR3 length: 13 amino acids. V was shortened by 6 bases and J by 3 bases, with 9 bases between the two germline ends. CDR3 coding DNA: TGTGCCAGCAGGAGGGACAACAATCAGCCCCAGCATTTT. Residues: CASRRDNNQPQHF. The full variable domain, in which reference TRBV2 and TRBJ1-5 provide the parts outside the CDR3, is EPEVTQTPSHQVTQMGQEVILRCVPISNHLYFYWYRQILGQKVEFLVSFYNNEISEKSEIFDDQFSVERPDGSNFTLKIRSTKLEDSAMYFCASRRDNNQPQHFGDGTRLSIL.